The 29 T cell receptor beta chains listed next were all sequenced from one sample in a study of blood T cell repertoires in COVID-19. Method: immunoSEQ multiplex PCR; TCRdb's copy keeps in-frame clones and lacks some. This table has around 250,000 clones, 75% to 90% appearing once. The sample taken for sequencing was PBMCs or T cells enriched from blood (not recorded which). Receptor source: a middle-aged woman who had been exposed to COVID-19.

The rearrangement uses TRBV6-1 and TRBJ2-7; D uncertain. Trimming stripped 4 bases from V and 0 bases from J, with 16 bases between. Looked up from germline, CDR1 is MNHNS and CDR2 is SASEGT. This CDR3 is built from 16 residues. The CDR3: CASSVGWAISSYEQYV. DNA for the CDR3: TGTGCCAGCAGTGTTGGCTGGGCGATCAGCTCCTACGAGCAGTACGTC.

The V and J genes are TRBV7-9 and TRBJ1-1; 7 bases are a match to TRBD1. Germline lookup yields CDR1 SEHNR and CDR2 FQNEAQ (reference sequence). With V trimmed by 1 base and J by 3 bases, 14 bases remained unmatched. This CDR3 is built from 18 residues. DNA of the CDR3: TGTGCCAGCAGCTTAGTTAGGGGACAGATAATCTTGGACACTGAAGCTTTCTTT. Its translation: CASSLVRGQIILDTEAFF.

The gene calls are TRBV19 and TRBJ1-6; D perhaps matches TRBD1 (6 bases). CDR1 is LNHDA and CDR2 is SQIVND in the germline V gene (reference sequence). CDR3 size: 17 residues. V was shortened by 3 bases and J by 0 bases, with 12 bases between the two germline ends. The CDR3 reads CASSIGGGASYNSPLHF. The CDR3 DNA follows: TGTGCCAGTAGTATTGGTGGGGGCGCCTCCTATAATTCACCCCTCCACTTT.

The V and J genes are TRBV30 and TRBJ2-7, with D unclear. Per the germline V gene, CDR1 is GTSNPN and CDR2 is SVGIG (reference sequence). Deletions cut 2 bases from V and 7 bases from J, with 12 bases between. This CDR3 has 12 residues. The CDR3 reads CAWSRGPGEQYF. As DNA, the CDR3 is TGTGCCTGGAGTCGAGGCCCGGGTGAGCAGTACTTC.

This clone was observed a single time. This sample also contains other DNA sequences that code for the same CDR3. This chain joins TRBV5-1 and TRBJ2-7, with 7 bases that match TRBD1. The trim removed 0 bases at V and 0 bases at J, leaving 3 bases unmatched. The CDR3 spans 15 residues. Germline assignment: CDR1 SGHRS and CDR2 YFSETQ. CDR3 in amino acids: CASSLGQGFSYEQYF. The CDR3 coding sequence is TGCGCCAGCAGCTTGGGACAGGGTTTCTCCTACGAGCAGTACTTC.

The chain links TRBV19 to TRBJ1-1; D is undetermined. This CDR3 is built from 12 residues. Germline V gene data show CDR1 as LNHDA and CDR2 as SQIVND (reference sequence). Trimming removed 5 bases from V and 10 bases from J, with 14 bases in between. CDR3 region: CASSEDQRRAFF. The CDR3 region has the DNA TGTGCCAGTAGTGAGGATCAGAGGCGAGCTTTCTTT.

The genes are TRBV7-8 and TRBJ1-1; TRBD1 matches 7 bases. Germline trimming cut 2 bases from V and 0 bases from J; bases unmatched to any gene: 6. There are 16 residues in the CDR3. Germline loops: CDR1 SGHVS, CDR2 FQNEAQ. CDR3 nucleotide sequence: TGTGCCAGCAGCTTAAGGGGACAGCAACTGAACACTGAAGCTTTCTTT. Its translation is CASSLRGQQLNTEAFF.

V gene TRBV5-8 combines with J gene TRBJ2-6; D is possibly TRBD1 (5 bases). Trimming removed 0 bases at V and 9 bases at J, with 13 bases between. CDR1 is SGHTS and CDR2 is YDEGEE in the germline V gene. This CDR3 comprises 15 residues. The CDR3: CASSLGASQGNVLTF. In DNA form, the CDR3 reads TGTGCCAGCAGCTTGGGCGCTTCCCAGGGCAACGTCCTGACTTTC.

The chain combines TRBV6-1 with TRBJ1-2; maybe TRBD1 (5 bases). This CDR3 contains 14 residues. V lost 3 bases, J lost 5 bases, and 13 bases lay in between. In germline, CDR1 is MNHNS, CDR2 SASEGT. Written as DNA, the CDR3 is TGTGCCAGCAGTGATACTCCCCGACAGTATGGCTACACCTTC. This codes for CASSDTPRQYGYTF.

J is TRBJ2-2 and V is TRBV7-8, with D perhaps TRBD2 (6 bases). The V and J ends lost 1 base and 1 base respectively, with 13 bases between them. This CDR3 has 17 residues. From germline, CDR1 is SGHVS and CDR2 FQNEAQ. The CDR3 DNA reads TGTGCCAGCAGCTTAGTGTTTGGGGGGATGAACACCGGGGAGCTGTTTTTT. Its translation is CASSLVFGGMNTGELFF.

The chain carries TRBV6-2 or TRBV6-3 and TRBJ1-1; D may be TRBD1 (5 bases). V lost 3 bases, J lost 0 bases, and 14 bases lay in between. CDR1 and CDR2 from the germline V gene are MNHEY and SVGEGT. The CDR3 is 16 amino acids. CDR3 sequence: CASSYKQGNMNTEAFF. The CDR3 DNA reads TGTGCCAGCAGTTATAAGCAGGGTAACATGAACACTGAAGCTTTCTTT.

J is TRBJ1-4 and V is TRBV7-9; 8 nucleotides match TRBD1. Trimming cost V 6 bases and J 7 bases; bases outside gene matches: 4. The CDR3 has 13 residues. CDR1 SEHNR and CDR2 FQNEAQ come from the germline V gene (reference sequence). This chain's CDR3 is CASRQGGGEKLFF. DNA of the CDR3: TGTGCCAGCAGACAGGGGGGAGGTGAAAAACTGTTTTTT.

The sample holds a few counts of this clone. This chain connects TRBV4-1 to TRBJ2-1; D gene uncertain. The CDR3 has 15 amino acids. The germline gives CDR1 MGHRA, CDR2 YSYEKL. Between the trimmed V and J ends, which lost 4 bases and 4 bases, there was a span of 14 bases. The CDR3 loop is CASSPYLSEYNEQFF. In DNA form, the CDR3 reads TGCGCCAGCAGCCCGTACTTGTCCGAATACAATGAGCAGTTCTTC.

This clone was seen more than once but under ten times. The V gene is TRBV6-1, the J gene TRBJ2-7; 8 bases line up with TRBD1. The CDR3 has 15 residues. Germline values: CDR1 MNHNS, CDR2 SASEGT. V trimming: 1 base; J trimming: 4 bases; junction bases outside the gene matches: 6. For the CDR3, the DNA is TGTGCCAGCAGTGAAGGGACAGGGTGGAGGTACGAGCAGTACTTC. This sequence encodes CASSEGTGWRYEQYF.

The chain links TRBV7-3 to TRBJ2-1; a possible D gene is TRBD1 (6 bases). The CDR3 has 16 amino acids. From germline, CDR1 is SGHTA and CDR2 FQGTGA. The germline V and J ends were trimmed by 6 bases and 10 bases, with 25 bases remaining between them. CDR3 in DNA: TGTGCCAGCAGTTTTCCCCGGACAGCCCAAGTCAGGGAGCAGTTCTTC. This sequence encodes CASSFPRTAQVREQFF.

The V gene is TRBV7-9, the J gene TRBJ1-2; 8 bases are a match to TRBD1. Per germline, CDR1 SEHNR and CDR2 FQNEAQ (reference sequence). V dropped 5 bases and J dropped 8; count of bases not matched to a gene: 13. CDR3 length equals 15 residues. Here the CDR3 DNA reads TGTGCCAGCAGCCCCAGACAGGGGATGAGAGGAGGCTACACCTTC. As protein: CASSPRQGMRGGYTF.

This chain links TRBV15 with TRBJ1-2; D call uncertain. The germline V gene has CDR1 LNHNV and CDR2 YYDKDF (reference sequence). Deletions cut 0 bases from V and 8 bases from J, with 16 bases between. The CDR3 is 15 amino acids. The chain's CDR3 is CATSRDLTGIDGYTF. For the CDR3, the DNA is TGTGCCACCAGCAGAGATTTAACGGGGATCGACGGCTACACCTTC.

This chain's CDR3 is CSARTLGTQYF. CDR3 nucleotides: TGCAGTGCTAGAACTCTCGGGACCCAGTACTTC. The chain uses TRBV20-1 and TRBJ2-5, with D uncertain. The V end was cut by 2 bases, the J end by 7 bases, with 8 bases between. Germline CDR1 is DFQATT and CDR2 is SNEGSKA (reference sequence). This CDR3 has 11 amino acids.

The chain joins TRBV4-2 to TRBJ1-1; TRBD1 matches at 8 bases. V was pared by 5 bases and J by 5 bases, with 4 bases of the junction left unmatched. The CDR3 loop spans 13 amino acids. Germline V CDR1 and CDR2: LGHNA, YNFKEQ. CDR3 protein: CASSSTGGTEAFF. Written as DNA, the CDR3 is TGTGCCAGCAGCAGTACAGGGGGTACTGAAGCTTTCTTT.

The chain recombines TRBV28 with TRBJ1-1; unclear D gene. Germline lookup yields CDR1 MDHEN and CDR2 SYDVKM. The length of the CDR3 is 15 residues. With 5 bases removed from V and 1 base from J, the gap between germline ends came to 14 bases. The DNA for the CDR3 is TGTGCCAGCAGTGAAAGAGTGACTGGGAACACTGAAGCTTTCTTT. Translation: CASSERVTGNTEAFF.

For this clone: Other DNA sequences of this sample code for an identical CDR3. The chain carries TRBV12-3 or TRBV12-4 and TRBJ1-3; D unresolved. The CDR3 is made up of 13 amino acids. V was trimmed by 4 bases and J by 3 bases, leaving 7 bases between them. The CDR3 reads CASSSGLGNTIYF. CDR3 in DNA: TGTGCCAGCAGTTCCGGACTTGGAAACACCATATATTTT.

This chain connects TRBV10-2 to TRBJ2-7; 7 bases agree with TRBD1. Germline CDR1 reads WSHSY; CDR2 reads SAAADI. This CDR3 comprises 16 residues. Trimming at V came to 0 bases and at J to 2 bases, leaving 7 bases not matched to a gene. The CDR3 here is CASSESLTGPPYEQYF. The CDR3 DNA follows: TGCGCCAGCAGTGAGTCGTTGACAGGGCCCCCCTACGAGCAGTACTTC.

The chain is built from TRBV4-1 and TRBJ2-3; the match to TRBD1 covers 7 bases. CDR3 length: 18 residues. After removal of 4 bases from V and 2 bases from J, the junction contained 15 bases not matched to a gene. Per germline, CDR1 MGHRA and CDR2 YSYEKL. DNA of the CDR3: TGCGCCAGCAGCCGACAGACAGGGACCTCAATTCCCACAGATACGCAGTATTTT. Residues: CASSRQTGTSIPTDTQYF.

CDR3 sequence: CASTLPGLFDGYTF. In DNA form, the CDR3 reads TGTGCCAGTACGCTACCGGGACTTTTCGATGGCTACACCTTC. The chain carries TRBV19 and TRBJ1-2, with D maybe TRBD1 (5 bases). Germline lookup yields CDR1 LNHDA and CDR2 SQIVND (reference sequence). The CDR3 has 14 residues. Deletions cut 7 bases from V and 6 bases from J, with 18 bases between.

The chain carries TRBV30 and TRBJ2-3; 10 bases are a match to TRBD2. CDR3 length: 15 amino acids. V gave up 3 bases and J gave up 1 base; unmatched junction bases: 4. CDR1 is GTSNPN, CDR2 SVGIG, per germline (reference sequence). CDR3 sequence (DNA): TGTGCCTGGAGGTCTAGCGGGAGAGGCACAGATACGCAGTATTTT. Amino acid sequence: CAWRSSGRGTDTQYF. Complete variable domain (other parts from reference TRBV30 and TRBJ2-3): SQTIHQWPATLVQPVGSPLSLECTVEGTSNPNLYWYRQAAGRGLQLLFYSVGIGQISSEVPQNLSASRPQDRQFILSSKKLLLSDSGFYLCAWRSSGRGTDTQYFGPGTRLTVL.

The V call is TRBV3-1 (or the pseudogene TRBV3-2), the J call TRBJ1-5; TRBD1 is a possible D gene (5 bases). The CDR3 is made up of 15 amino acids. In germline, CDR1 is LGHDT, CDR2 YNNKEL (reference sequence). Trimming pared 4 bases from V and 1 base from J, leaving 11 bases between. The DNA for the CDR3 is TGTGCCAGCAGCCCCACAGGAGGGAGCAATCAGCCCCAGCATTTT. Translation gives CASSPTGGSNQPQHF.

The chain combines TRBV2 with TRBJ1-5; 7 bases are shared with TRBD1. Germline loops: CDR1 SNHLY, CDR2 FYNNEI. The CDR3 is 13 amino acids. V lost 7 bases, J lost 4 bases, and 4 bases stayed unmatched. The CDR3 region is CASKDRANQPQHF. In nucleotides, the CDR3 is TGTGCCAGCAAAGACAGGGCGAATCAGCCCCAGCATTTT.

The rearrangement links TRBV7-2 to TRBJ1-2; a weak D match, TRBD1 (6 bases). V shed 5 bases and J shed 8 bases, with 18 bases lying between them. This CDR3 contains 14 residues. Germline loops: CDR1 SGHTA, CDR2 FQGNSA. In nucleotides, the CDR3 is TGTGCCAGCAGCCTAAGGGACACCCTTTGGGGCTACACCTTC. Protein sequence: CASSLRDTLWGYTF. The complete variable domain, with remaining parts taken from reference TRBV7-2 and TRBJ1-2, reads GAGVSQSPSNKVTEKGKDVELRCDPISGHTALYWYRQSLGQGLEFLIYFQGNSAPDKSGLPSDRFSAERTGGSVSTLTIQRTQQEDSAVYLCASSLRDTLWGYTFGSGTRLTVV.

The chain is built from TRBV12-3 or TRBV12-4 and TRBJ1-1; D ambiguous. V was pared by 2 bases and J by 5 bases, with 6 bases between. The CDR3 sequence is 12 residues long. Here the CDR3 reads CASSLPRTEAFF. For the CDR3, the DNA is TGTGCCAGCAGTTTACCCAGAACTGAAGCTTTCTTT.